The T cell receptor beta chain described here comes from a study of CD8 T cells in Susac syndrome. Study background: There were about six sequenced Susac syndrome patients with active disease and about 8 in remission. Treatment status at blood draw for the Susac syndrome patients was therapy-naive, corticosteroids, or intravenous immunoglobulin alone.

The authors reverse transcribed roughly 0.5 to 1 ug RNA with random hexamers. From the immunoSEQ multiplex PCR reads, TCRdb called clonotypes with MiXCR, one entry per CDR3 protein. The table includes roughly 190,000 distinct CDR3 sequences, more than 85% detected once. The CD8+ and CD4+ T cells were isolated magnetically using a negative isolation approach, whereas the TEMRA cells were enriched by FACS. With V trimmed by 4 bases and J by 2 bases, 2 bases remained unmatched. The CDR3 runs to 13 residues. Germline loops: CDR1 DFQATT, CDR2 SNEGSKA (reference sequence). V is TRBV20-1 and J is TRBJ2-7; 10 bases map to TRBD2. The source is a human donor with Susac syndrome. Sequencing input: CD8+ T cells from PBMCs. The CDR3 spells CSAITSGAYEQYF. The CDR3 DNA reads as TGCAGTGCTATAACTAGCGGGGCCTACGAGCAGTACTTC.